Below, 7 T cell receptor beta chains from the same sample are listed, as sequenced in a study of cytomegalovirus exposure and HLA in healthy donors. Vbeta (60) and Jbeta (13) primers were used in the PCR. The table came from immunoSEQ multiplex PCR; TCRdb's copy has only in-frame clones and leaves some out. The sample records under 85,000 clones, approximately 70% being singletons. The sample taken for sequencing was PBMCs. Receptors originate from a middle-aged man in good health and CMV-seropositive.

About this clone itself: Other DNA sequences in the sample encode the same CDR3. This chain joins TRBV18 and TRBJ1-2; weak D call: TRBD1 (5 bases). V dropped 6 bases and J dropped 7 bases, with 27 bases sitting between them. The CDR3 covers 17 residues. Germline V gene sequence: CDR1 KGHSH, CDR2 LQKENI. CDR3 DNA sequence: TGTGCCAGCTCCCAATCAACGCGCGGGGCCTCACACCGTGGCTACACCTTC. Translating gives CASSQSTRGASHRGYTF.

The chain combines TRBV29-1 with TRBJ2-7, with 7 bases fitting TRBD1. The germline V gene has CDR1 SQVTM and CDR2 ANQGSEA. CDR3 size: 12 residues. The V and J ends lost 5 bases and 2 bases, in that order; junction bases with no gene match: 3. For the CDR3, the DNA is TGCAGCGTTAAGGGGACAGCCTACGAGCAGTACTTC. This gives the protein CSVKGTAYEQYF.

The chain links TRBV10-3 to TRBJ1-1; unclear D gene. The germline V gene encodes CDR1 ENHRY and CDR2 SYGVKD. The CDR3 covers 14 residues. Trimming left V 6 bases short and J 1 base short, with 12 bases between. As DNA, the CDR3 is TGTGCCATCAGCCCTACAGAAAAGAACACTGAAGCTTTCTTT. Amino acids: CAISPTEKNTEAFF.

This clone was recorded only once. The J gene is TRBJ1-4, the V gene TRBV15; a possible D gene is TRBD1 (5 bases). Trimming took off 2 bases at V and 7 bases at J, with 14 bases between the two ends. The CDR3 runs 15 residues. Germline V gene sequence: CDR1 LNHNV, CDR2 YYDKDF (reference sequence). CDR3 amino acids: CATSRSDSLTEKLFF. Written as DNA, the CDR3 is TGTGCCACCAGCAGATCAGACAGCCTGACTGAAAAACTGTTTTTT.

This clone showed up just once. This CDR3 is CASSYRQGASYEQYF. The DNA of the CDR3 is TGTGCCAGCAGCTACCGACAGGGGGCGAGTTACGAGCAGTACTTC. The V gene is TRBV5-6, the J gene TRBJ2-7; TRBD1 aligns across 10 bases. Trimming took 3 bases from V and 4 from J; bases not matched to a gene: 7. CDR3 length equals 15 residues. The germline gives CDR1 SGHDT, CDR2 YYEEEE.

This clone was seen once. The CDR3, as DNA: TGTGCCAGCAGCACCGACAACTCCTACGAGCAGTACTTC. It codes for CASSTDNSYEQYF. V usage is TRBV5-4 and J usage is TRBJ2-7; D not certain. Germline V gene sequence: CDR1 SGHNT, CDR2 YYREEE (reference sequence). V dropped 4 bases and J dropped 0 bases, with 8 bases sitting between them. The CDR3 length is 13 residues.

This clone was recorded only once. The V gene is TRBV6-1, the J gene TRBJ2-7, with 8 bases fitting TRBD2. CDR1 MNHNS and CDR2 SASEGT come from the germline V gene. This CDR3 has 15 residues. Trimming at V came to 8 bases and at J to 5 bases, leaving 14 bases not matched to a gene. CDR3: CASFTSGDLGHEQYF. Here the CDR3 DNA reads TGTGCCAGCTTCACTAGCGGAGACCTGGGCCACGAGCAGTACTTC.